This is a list of T cell receptor beta chains from one sample in a study of vaccination effects on CD4 cells after COVID-19. Clones were sequenced by immunoSEQ multiplex PCR, and TCRdb holds only the in-frame ones, with some missing. Among under 35,000 clones listed, approximately 71% were seen once. Which antigens these TCRs recognize remains unknown. Sequenced here: CD4+ T cells from PBMCs cultured with HCoV-NL63 spike peptides, sampled after COVID-19 vaccination. The source of these receptors is a human donor who received a COVID-19 vaccine. Both conserved end residues are part of each CDR3. Each record gives: D gene, V gene, J gene, clone size, CDR3 DNA, CDR3 protein. The D gene is left open where the match is weak. Where a row states a size, it is once, few, many or the class of an expanded clone; other rows omit it.

>TRBD1|TRBV24-1|TRBJ2-3|-
TGTGCCACCAGTGATAGACAGGGGGCGATCACAGATACGCAGTATTTT
CATSDRQGAITDTQYF
>-|TRBV5-1|TRBJ2-5|-
TGCGCCAGCAGCCGATCTCTGGAAGAGACCCAGTACTTC
CASSRSLEETQYF
>-|TRBV29-1|TRBJ2-5|-
TGCAGCGTTGAAACAGGGCTGGGAGAGACCCAGTACTTC
CSVETGLGETQYF
>-|TRBV3-1/TRBV3-2|TRBJ2-3|-
TGTGCCAGCAGCCAAGGCGGAAGGATGTGGGAGAATACGCAGTATTTT
CASSQGGRMWENTQYF
>-|TRBV29-1|TRBJ2-5|-
TGCAGCGCCCACTCGGGCAGCCAAGAGACCCAGTACTTC
CSAHSGSQETQYF
>-|TRBV6-2/TRBV6-3|TRBJ2-6|-
TGTGCCAGCAGTTCCCACCAGGGTGAGGTGGGGGCCAACGTCCTGACTTTC
CASSSHQGEVGANVLTF
>-|TRBV9|TRBJ2-2|-
TGTGCCAGCACTAGGCTAAACACCGGGGAGCTGTTTTTT
CASTRLNTGELFF
>TRBD1|TRBV5-1|TRBJ2-5|once
TGCGCCAGCAGCAAGGGACAGGGATTGGGAGAGACCCAGTACTTC
CASSKGQGLGETQYF
>-|TRBV4-1|TRBJ2-5|-
TGCGCCAGCAGCCAAGAGGGTCCGCCAGGCCCCTCGACCCAGTACTTC
CASSQEGPPGPSTQYF
>-|TRBV27|TRBJ2-3|-
TGTGCCAGCAGCCCAACGACAGGAGGAACAGATACGCAGTATTTT
CASSPTTGGTDTQYF
>-|TRBV4-1|TRBJ1-3|-
TGCGCCAGCAGCCAAATAGGGAACTCTGGAAACACCATATATTTT
CASSQIGNSGNTIYF
>TRBD1|TRBV5-1|TRBJ2-5|-
TGCGCCAGCAGCTCGACCCCGACAGGGCCTCAAGAGACCCAGTACTTC
CASSSTPTGPQETQYF
>-|TRBV11-2|TRBJ2-2|few
TGTGCCAGCAGCTCCTACGTTGGAGGGCTGTTTTTT
CASSSYVGGLFF
>TRBD1|TRBV6-1|TRBJ1-2|-
TGTGCCAGCAGTGAGGACAGGGCCCCCTATGGCTACACCTTC
CASSEDRAPYGYTF
>TRBD2|TRBV5-1|TRBJ2-3|-
TGCGCCAGCAGCTTGGTGTCGGGAGGAGGCACAGATACGCAGTATTTT
CASSLVSGGGTDTQYF
>-|TRBV30|TRBJ1-2|medium-sized
TGTGCCTGGAGTATGAGTTTTGTTGGCTACACCTTC
CAWSMSFVGYTF
>-|TRBV4-1|TRBJ2-7|-
TGCGCCAGCAGCCAAGAGGGACATCCCTCCTACGAGCAGTACTTC
CASSQEGHPSYEQYF
>-|TRBV20-1|TRBJ1-2|once
TGCAGTGCTAGTCTGTCCGCCGGGATCTTGGGCTACACCTTC
CSASLSAGILGYTF
>TRBD1|TRBV10-3|TRBJ2-7|few
TGTGCCATCAGGGGGGACAGGGAGGGCCACGAGCAGTACTTC
CAIRGDREGHEQYF
>TRBD2|TRBV5-4|TRBJ2-2|-
TGTGCCAGCAGCCAAGGACTAGCGGGAGACCCCGGGGAGCTGTTTTTT
CASSQGLAGDPGELFF
>-|TRBV11-3|TRBJ1-1|-
TGTGCCAGCAGCAGTTACGAGGGCACTGAAGCTTTCTTT
CASSSYEGTEAFF
>TRBD1|TRBV7-2|TRBJ2-2|once
TGTGCCAGCAGTAAGGACAGGGGGCTCCTCGATCCTTCCACCGGGGAGCTGTTTTTT
CASSKDRGLLDPSTGELFF
>-|TRBV15|TRBJ1-2|-
TGTGCCACCAGCAGAGATTCCGTGCCAGGGAGTGGCTACACCTTC
CATSRDSVPGSGYTF
>-|TRBV7-9|TRBJ1-6|-
TGTGCCAGCAGCTTAGGGGCGGTTAGGGATTCACCCCTCCACTTT
CASSLGAVRDSPLHF
>-|TRBV28|TRBJ2-5|-
TGTGCCAGCAGTTTGGTACACCTCCAAGAGACCCAGTACTTC
CASSLVHLQETQYF
>-|TRBV3-1/TRBV3-2|TRBJ1-3|-
TGTGCCAGCAGCCCAACAATTCCTGGAAACACCATATATTTT
CASSPTIPGNTIYF
>TRBD2|TRBV7-2|TRBJ2-3|once
TGTGCCAGCAGCCCAAGCGGGGGCACAGATACGCAGTATTTT
CASSPSGGTDTQYF
>-|TRBV12-3/TRBV12-4|TRBJ2-1|-
TGTGCCAGCAGTCCCCGAGGGTACAATGAGCAGTTCTTC
CASSPRGYNEQFF
>TRBD2|TRBV24-1|TRBJ2-3|-
TGTGCCACCAGTGAGACGGGACTAGCGGACACAGATACGCAGTATTTT
CATSETGLADTDTQYF
>-|TRBV5-5|TRBJ2-7|-
TGTGCCAGCAGCTATACAGGGACTGGGTACGAGCAGTACTTC
CASSYTGTGYEQYF
>-|TRBV4-1|TRBJ1-2|-
TGCGCCAGCAGCCAACAATCTCAGGGGAGAGGGTATGGCTACACCTTC
CASSQQSQGRGYGYTF
>-|TRBV2|TRBJ2-7|-
TGTGCCAGCAGCAAGGACATAGGCGAGCAGTACTTC
CASSKDIGEQYF
>-|TRBV19|TRBJ2-1|-
TGTGCCAGTAGTAGGGCGGGAACTTCCTACAATGAGCAGTTCTTC
CASSRAGTSYNEQFF
>TRBD2|TRBV6-4|TRBJ2-1|-
TGTGCCAGCAGTGACCTAGCGGGGGGTGAGCAGTTCTTC
CASSDLAGGEQFF
>TRBD1|TRBV18|TRBJ1-3|-
TGTGCCAGCTCACCCGTTGGGACAGGGGAGACTGGAAACACCATATATTTT
CASSPVGTGETGNTIYF
>-|TRBV5-4|TRBJ2-7|-
TGTGCCAGCAGCTCCCCTTCCTACGAGCAGTACTTC
CASSSPSYEQYF
>-|TRBV6-1|TRBJ2-1|-
TGTGCCAGCAGTAAACAGGGAGGCCTCTACAATGAGCAGTTCTTC
CASSKQGGLYNEQFF
>TRBD1|TRBV27|TRBJ1-2|-
TGTGCCAGTGGACAGGGGGCCTCCTATGGCTACACCTTC
CASGQGASYGYTF
>-|TRBV27|TRBJ2-7|few
TGTGCCAGCACCTCCTGGAGGGTATCCTACGAGCAGTACTTC
CASTSWRVSYEQYF
>-|TRBV18|TRBJ1-5|-
TGTGCCAGCTCACGGGTGGGTAATCAGCCCCAGCATTTT
CASSRVGNQPQHF